Presented here are 5 T cell receptor beta chains from one specimen sequenced in a study of response to subunit inactivated influenza vaccine (dated by TCRdb to 2017 to 2018). Library method: RT-PCR. Instrument on record: Illumina HiSeq 2500. TCRdb ran its own pipeline on the public reads, namely fastp trimming at Q25 and MiXCR clone calling, and kept in-frame beta chains. Every entry covers one CDR3 protein and lists the most common genes and DNA from its rows. The table for this sample lists 650,000 to 800,000 distinct CDR3 sequences; around 13% of them were counted only once. The leading ten clones occupy 6.5% to 8.5% of the sample. The material was PBMCs from blood, obtained less than 15 days before vaccination. The origin of the receptors is a man aged 50 to 60 who received an inactivated influenza vaccine. Donor details come from another sample of the same person, matched by shared clones.

This clonotype was recorded many times. The chain joins TRBV5-1 to TRBJ1-4; D is unresolved. The CDR3 sequence is 14 residues long. Germline V gene data show CDR1 as SGHRS and CDR2 as YFSETQ. V was pared by 0 bases and J by 3 bases, with 6 bases between. The CDR3 protein is CASSLGRSNEKLFF. CDR3 DNA sequence: TGCGCCAGCAGCTTGGGCCGATCTAATGAAAAACTGTTTTTT.

This sequence joins TRBV5-1 and TRBJ1-1; no firm D call. The germline V and J ends were trimmed by 4 bases and 4 bases, with 17 bases remaining between them. The CDR3 extends over 15 amino acids. Looked up from germline, CDR1 is SGHRS and CDR2 is YFSETQ. The CDR3 coding sequence is TGCGCCAGCAGCATTACAGCGTCTGGTTCCACTGAAGCTTTCTTT. This sequence encodes CASSITASGSTEAFF.

This clonotype has a count of ten or more. This rearrangement joins TRBV12-3 or TRBV12-4 to TRBJ2-1; D might be TRBD2 (5 bases). V lost 4 bases and J lost 2, with 6 bases in between. The CDR3 is made up of 13 amino acids. CDR3 sequence (DNA): TGTGCCAGCAGTTCCGGGGCCTACAATGAGCAGTTCTTC. This sequence encodes CASSSGAYNEQFF.

This clonotype appeared a few times. The chain employs TRBV20-1 and TRBJ1-1; the D is unclear. The CDR3 totals 15 residues. Germline V gene lookup returns CDR1 DFQATT and CDR2 SNEGSKA (reference sequence). Trimming cost V 0 bases and J 0 bases, with 11 bases left between them. The CDR3 bases are TGCAGTGCTAGAGATATGGAGCGGGTGAACACTGAAGCTTTCTTT. This gives the protein CSARDMERVNTEAFF.

The gene calls are TRBV7-9 and TRBJ2-1, with TRBD2 matching 10 bases. Germline CDR1 is SEHNR and CDR2 is FQNEAQ (reference sequence). V dropped 5 bases and J dropped 9; count of bases not matched to a gene: 10. This CDR3 spans 15 amino acids. The CDR3 region is CASSAGTSAYGEQFF. The CDR3 DNA is TGTGCCAGCAGCGCTGGGACTAGCGCTTACGGTGAGCAGTTCTTC.